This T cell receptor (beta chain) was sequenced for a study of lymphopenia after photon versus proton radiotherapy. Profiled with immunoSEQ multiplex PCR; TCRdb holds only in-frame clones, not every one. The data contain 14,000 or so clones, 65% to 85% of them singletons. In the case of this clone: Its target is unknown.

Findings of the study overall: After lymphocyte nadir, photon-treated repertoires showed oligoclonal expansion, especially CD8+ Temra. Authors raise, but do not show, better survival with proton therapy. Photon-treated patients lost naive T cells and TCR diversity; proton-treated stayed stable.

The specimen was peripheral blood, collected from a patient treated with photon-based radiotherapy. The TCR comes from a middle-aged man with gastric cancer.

The CDR3 nucleotides read TGTGCCAGCAGCGCCGGGGGGGCCGATAACGGGGAGCTGTTTTTT. It encodes CASSAGGADNGELFF. V gene TRBV2 combines with J gene TRBJ2-2, with 8 nucleotides matching TRBD2. The CDR3 spans 15 residues. V lost 6 bases and J lost 7; bases outside the gene matches: 10. CDR1 and CDR2 (germline): SNHLY, FYNNEI.